These T cell receptor beta chains were read from a single sample in a study of blood T cell repertoires in COVID-19. The data were produced by immunoSEQ multiplex PCR, yet TCRdb's version contains in-frame clones alone and is incomplete. The sample has tens of thousands of clones, around 85% seen once. Sample: peripheral blood. The receptor set was obtained from a man older than 75 with acute or convalescent COVID-19. Each CDR3 is given with its conserved first and last residue. Size tells how often a clone was seen (once, few, many) or the class of an expanded clone, and some rows leave it out.

V gene | clone size | CDR3 protein
TRBV2 | few | CASKSGGAGGGELFF
TRBV29-1 | . | CSVEDLREPNTGELFF
TRBV5-1 | . | CASRAEEETEKLFF
TRBV7-9 | . | CASSLEGVASYEQYF
TRBV5-1 | . | CASSFRGGSAFHTEAFF
TRBV7-9 | once | CASSLGGLAGFKNIQYF
TRBV7-8 | . | CASRIAGRKDEQFF
TRBV5-5 | . | CASSLGLAGDTQYF
TRBV10-3 | . | CAISEPRIRYAFF
TRBV4-1 | . | CASSQEVRGRPGELFF
TRBV6-5 | . | CATGSGRGTEAFF
TRBV7-2 | . | CASSLSGRVGEQYF
TRBV5-4 | . | CASSLDRYLNYGYTF
TRBV19 | . | CASSTHGTGSYEQYF
TRBV18 | . | CASSPTARDTEAFF
TRBV5-1 | . | CASSLTTGSYEQYF
TRBV18 | . | CASSPLLVNTDTQYF
TRBV5-1 | . | CASSRTGQSQETQYF
TRBV19 | . | CASSTPTGIFTEAFF
TRBV28 | . | CASSLRDFVQPQHF
TRBV7-9 | few | CASSFGQFTDTQYF
TRBV7-2 | . | CASSLAQGVNTEAFF
TRBV3-1/TRBV3-2 | few | CASSQAAGGTDTQYF
TRBV24-1 | . | CATSDLMTGGENTQYF
TRBV5-4 | . | CASQLAGSTDTQYF
TRBV28 | few | CASKTGGRYEQYF
TRBV3-1/TRBV3-2 | . | CASSPNEIRSGELFF
TRBV12-1 | . | CASSSFSLERGSVSEKLFF
TRBV7-2 | . | CASSLVRGRNTEAFF
TRBV27 | . | CASSLFPPGLAGGPGYNEQFF
TRBV7-2 | . | CASSLVATGPDTQYF
TRBV7-9 | . | CASSSPHSRSGNTIYF
TRBV28 | . | CASSPQGEETQYF
TRBV7-2 | . | CASSSHLDRPSYEQYF
TRBV7-2 | . | CASSLQRGGTDTQYF
TRBV23-1 | . | CASSQWSGSPDTQYF
TRBV5-6 | few | CASSSGTVSGNTIYF
TRBV10-3 | few | CAISEQGADTIYF
TRBV19 | . | CASSIGGQGVQPQHF
TRBV7-9 | . | CASSLLAGETDTQYF
TRBV4-2 | . | CASSQDKGTGRNTEAFF
TRBV6-6 | few | CASSSEGGRTEAFF
TRBV5-6 | . | CASSLDAGAPYQETQYF
TRBV10-3 | . | CAISEYTGSYTF
TRBV7-8 | . | CASSERGTAPNYGYTF
TRBV4-3 | . | CASSLAGGGDEKLFF
TRBV10-1 | . | CASSESTPRGTDTQYF
TRBV7-8 | once | CASRSIWVGHQETQYF
TRBV4-3 | . | CASSQDGRGSGYGYTF
TRBV5-4 | once | CASSLAGTGGAGTDTQYF
TRBV28 | . | CASSRGAGQPQHF
TRBV18 | . | CASSPLTEENEQYF
TRBV5-1 | . | CASSSQGIEENIQYF